Listed here are 32 T cell receptor beta chains from one sample, sequenced in a study of blood T cell repertoires in COVID-19 (dated by TCRdb to between 2020 and 2021). The method behind the library was the immunoSEQ multiplex PCR assay. TCRdb carries this immuneACCESS record with in-frame sequences only. Its versions omit some clonotypes, under half of them owing to an unresolved V gene in the studies checked, with the rest unexplained. The sample table lists hundreds of thousands of clones, 75% to 90% of them with a count of one. The ten largest make up less than 1.2% of the sample. The sample consisted of PBMCs or T cells enriched from blood (not recorded which). The receptors here all came from a man between 18 and 35 years old who had recovered from COVID-19.

This clone has only one observation. The chain uses TRBV24-1 and TRBJ2-5, with D possibly matching TRBD2 (6 bases). Deletions cut 3 bases from V and 4 bases from J, with 20 bases between. Germline assignment: CDR1 KGHDR and CDR2 SFDVKD. The CDR3 runs to 17 residues. DNA of the CDR3: TGTGCCACCAGTGATCCCCTAGACGGGGGAAGGGGAGAGACCCAGTACTTC. Its protein is CATSDPLDGGRGETQYF.

The chain has TRBV30 and TRBJ1-6, with a weak D call TRBD1 (5 bases). The CDR3 runs 14 residues. Germline V gene lookup returns CDR1 GTSNPN and CDR2 SVGIG (reference sequence). The V and J ends lost 1 base and 6 bases respectively, with 10 bases between them. As DNA, the CDR3 is TGTGCCTGGAGTGGACAGACCCTTAATTCACCCCTCCACTTT. Encoded protein: CAWSGQTLNSPLHF.

The chain is built from TRBV2 and TRBJ2-2, with 9 bases aligning to TRBD2. The CDR3 contains 16 residues. V lost 2 bases to trimming and J lost 1 base; unmatched junction nucleotides: 2. Per germline, CDR1 SNHLY and CDR2 FYNNEI. The CDR3 sequence is CASSETSGLNTGELFF. The CDR3 DNA sequence: TGTGCCAGCAGTGAAACTAGCGGGTTGAACACCGGGGAGCTGTTTTTT.

The chain has TRBV3-1 (or the pseudogene TRBV3-2) and TRBJ2-2, with TRBD1 matching over 9 bases. With V trimmed by 2 bases and J by 5 bases, 9 bases remained unmatched. CDR1 and CDR2 from the germline V gene are LGHDT and YNNKEL (reference sequence). The CDR3 runs to 17 residues. CDR3 sequence: CASSQYSPGQGTGELFF. DNA of the CDR3: TGTGCCAGCAGCCAATACTCGCCGGGACAGGGAACCGGGGAGCTGTTTTTT.

This clone was detected only once. This rearrangement joins TRBV10-3 to TRBJ1-5; 9 bases fit TRBD1. The germline V gene encodes CDR1 ENHRY and CDR2 SYGVKD. The CDR3 contains 13 residues. V shed 3 bases, J shed 8 bases, and the junction held 2 bases outside the gene matches. The CDR3 DNA follows: TGTGCCATCAGTGAAGACAGGGGGAAGCCCCAGCATTTT. Protein product: CAISEDRGKPQHF.

This clone was seen only a few times. The genes are TRBV14 and TRBJ2-5; D possibly corresponds to TRBD2 (5 bases). Trimming left V 4 bases short and J 5 bases short, with 17 bases between. The CDR3 consists of 15 residues. The germline V gene has CDR1 SGHDN and CDR2 FVKESK. CDR3 loop: CASSRPAGGGETQYF. CDR3 nucleotide sequence: TGTGCCAGCAGCCGACCGGCGGGCGGTGGTGAGACCCAGTACTTC.

The chain is built from TRBV19 and TRBJ2-3, with 11 bases aligning to TRBD2. The CDR3 spans 16 residues. Germline V CDR1 and CDR2: LNHDA, SQIVND (reference sequence). With 5 bases clipped from V and 0 bases from J, the junction kept 4 bases outside the gene matches. CDR3 nucleotide sequence: TGTGCCAGTAGTTTGGGACTAGCGGTAAGCACAGATACGCAGTATTTT. Protein sequence: CASSLGLAVSTDTQYF.

The chain joins TRBV3-1 (or the pseudogene TRBV3-2) to TRBJ1-1, with D hard to call. With 0 bases removed from V and 2 bases from J, the gap between germline ends came to 7 bases. The germline V gene has CDR1 LGHDT and CDR2 YNNKEL (reference sequence). This CDR3 comprises 14 residues. The CDR3 DNA reads TGTGCCAGCAGCCAAGAAAGCGCTAACACTGAAGCTTTCTTT. Its protein product is CASSQESANTEAFF.

The rearrangement uses TRBV10-3 and TRBJ2-3, with D possibly TRBD1 on 6 matching bases. The CDR3 has 15 amino acids. Germline assignment: CDR1 ENHRY and CDR2 SYGVKD. The V end lost 2 bases, the J end lost 2 bases, and 11 bases lay between the germline ends. In DNA form, the CDR3 reads TGTGCCATCAGTGAGGGCAGGGGTTTCACAGATACGCAGTATTTT. Translation: CAISEGRGFTDTQYF.

This clone was picked up a small number of times. This chain connects TRBV12-3 or TRBV12-4 to TRBJ1-6; D unclear. V lost 2 bases to trimming and J lost 7 bases, with 6 bases between them. The CDR3 runs to 13 residues. The CDR3 protein is CASSLSVNSPLHF. CDR3 sequence (DNA): TGTGCCAGCAGTTTATCGGTGAATTCACCCCTCCACTTT.

Here the CDR3 DNA reads TGTGCCAGCAGCCAAGGGGCCGCGCTGAACACTGAAGCTTTCTTT. This codes for CASSQGAALNTEAFF. The J gene is TRBJ1-1, the V gene TRBV3-1 (or the pseudogene TRBV3-2); D is uncertain. Germline V lookup: CDR1 LGHDT, CDR2 YNNKEL (reference sequence). Trimming took 1 base from V and 0 from J, leaving 9 bases between them. The length of the CDR3 is 15 residues.

This clone was seen only once. The CDR3 region has the DNA TGTGCCAGCAGTCCCCACGGGACAGGGAACACCGGGGAGCTGTTTTTT. Its protein is CASSPHGTGNTGELFF. The chain uses TRBV28 and TRBJ2-2, with 8 bases fitting TRBD1. After removal of 5 bases from V and 1 base from J, the junction contained 6 bases not matched to a gene. This CDR3 is built from 16 residues. Germline V gene sequence: CDR1 MDHEN, CDR2 SYDVKM.

The sample holds one count of this clone. This chain uses TRBV11-2 with TRBJ2-7; 11 bases agree with TRBD2. V shed 5 bases, J shed 8 bases, and the junction held 11 bases outside the gene matches. The CDR3 has 15 amino acids. Germline V gene lookup returns CDR1 SGHAT and CDR2 FQNNGV. Written as DNA, the CDR3 is TGTGCCAGCAGCCGACCCGGGACTAGCGGTAGTAAGCAGTACTTC. Translation: CASSRPGTSGSKQYF.

The gene calls are TRBV5-1 and TRBJ2-2; D unclear. Trimming stripped 3 bases from V and 0 bases from J, with 12 bases between. This CDR3 region has 16 residues. Germline lookup yields CDR1 SGHRS and CDR2 YFSETQ. CDR3: CASSSGSFTNTGELFF. DNA of the CDR3: TGCGCCAGCAGCTCCGGGTCTTTTACGAACACCGGGGAGCTGTTTTTT.

The V and J genes are TRBV5-4 and TRBJ1-1, with D perhaps TRBD1 (6 bases). The CDR3 has 12 amino acids. V was cut by 4 bases and J by 5 bases, with 9 bases left in between. The germline gives CDR1 SGHNT, CDR2 YYREEE (reference sequence). CDR3 DNA sequence: TGTGCCAGCAGCCTGGACAGTACTGAAGCTTTCTTT. This sequence encodes CASSLDSTEAFF.

V usage is TRBV9 and J usage is TRBJ1-3; D remains unclear. The V end lost 0 bases, the J end lost 4 bases, and 5 bases lay between the germline ends. The CDR3 loop spans 13 amino acids. Germline CDR1 is SGDLS and CDR2 is YYNGEE. The CDR3 loop is CASSVEQGNTIYF. CDR3 coding DNA: TGTGCCAGCAGCGTAGAACAGGGAAACACCATATATTTT.

This clone was observed a few times. This chain joins TRBV9 and TRBJ1-1; no reliable D call. Germline V lookup: CDR1 SGDLS, CDR2 YYNGEE. V was clipped by 1 base and J by 4 bases, with 17 bases between them. CDR3 size: 16 residues. The CDR3 is CASSVLADGFATEAFF. In DNA form, the CDR3 reads TGTGCCAGCAGCGTACTGGCGGATGGGTTTGCCACTGAAGCTTTCTTT.

The chain couples TRBV5-1 to TRBJ1-2; no clear D gene. Germline V gives CDR1 SGHRS, CDR2 YFSETQ. V was trimmed by 0 bases and J by 3 bases, leaving 6 bases between them. This CDR3 spans 13 amino acids. The DNA of the CDR3 is TGCGCCAGCAGCTTGGGCCAGGACTATGGCTACACCTTC. Translation gives CASSLGQDYGYTF.

The chain uses TRBV7-6 and TRBJ2-5; 7 bases agree with TRBD2. Germline V gene lookup returns CDR1 SGHVS and CDR2 FNYEAQ. V dropped 5 bases and J dropped 5; count of bases not matched to a gene: 8. This CDR3 spans 14 amino acids. In nucleotides, the CDR3 is TGTGCCAGCAGCAGTACTAGCGTTGGGGAGACCCAGTACTTC. It codes for CASSSTSVGETQYF. The variable domain in full, completed from reference TRBV7-6 and TRBJ2-5, reads GAGVSQSPRYKVTKRGQDVALRCDPISGHVSLYWYRQALGQGPEFLTYFNYEAQQDKSGLPNDRFSAERPEGSISTLTIQRTEQRDSAMYRCASSSTSVGETQYFGPGTRLLVL.

The chain has TRBV3-1 (or the pseudogene TRBV3-2) and TRBJ1-1; 7 nucleotides line up with TRBD1. The CDR3 is 15 residues long. From germline, CDR1 is LGHDT and CDR2 YNNKEL (reference sequence). J gave up 1 base and V 4 bases, and 6 bases lay outside the gene matches. In nucleotides, the CDR3 is TGTGCCAGCAGCCGGCGAGACAGGGCGAACACTGAAGCTTTCTTT. This gives the protein CASSRRDRANTEAFF.

The chain combines TRBV7-9 with TRBJ1-6; TRBD1 agrees at 7 bases. CDR1 and CDR2 (germline): SEHNR, FQNEAQ (reference sequence). This CDR3 comprises 14 residues. J was trimmed by 7 bases and V by 7 bases; bases with no gene match: 7. The CDR3 here is CASTQPGQNSPLHF. The CDR3 region has the DNA TGTGCCAGCACCCAACCGGGACAGAATTCACCCCTCCACTTT.

V is TRBV9 and J is TRBJ2-5; 8 bases are a match to TRBD2. CDR1 is SGDLS, CDR2 YYNGEE, per germline. The CDR3 has 15 residues. V gave up 1 base and J gave up 2 bases; unmatched junction bases: 4. The CDR3 DNA is TGTGCCAGCAGCGTAAGCGGGAGACCGCAAGAGACCCAGTACTTC. It is translated as CASSVSGRPQETQYF.

V usage is TRBV15 and J usage is TRBJ1-4; D might be TRBD1 (6 bases). Per germline, CDR1 LNHNV and CDR2 YYDKDF (reference sequence). Between the trimmed V and J ends, which lost 3 bases and 5 bases, there was a span of 13 bases. There are 15 residues in the CDR3. DNA for the CDR3: TGTGCCACCAGCAGGGAGACAGGAGCCAATGAAAAACTGTTTTTT. This encodes CATSRETGANEKLFF.

V usage is TRBV20-1 and J usage is TRBJ1-5; TRBD1 is a possible D gene (6 bases). This CDR3 is built from 12 residues. The germline CDR1 and CDR2 sequences are DFQATT and SNEGSKA (reference sequence). Deletions cut 3 bases from V and 9 bases from J, with 12 bases between. The CDR3 region has the DNA TGCAGTGCTAGTCAGGGGCAGGGGCCCCAGCATTTT. Translated, it gives CSASQGQGPQHF.

This chain joins TRBV27 and TRBJ2-7; 7 nucleotides match TRBD1. The germline gives CDR1 MNHEY, CDR2 SMNVEV (reference sequence). V was clipped by 5 bases and J by 2 bases; unmatched bases: 9. This CDR3 comprises 15 residues. The CDR3 DNA reads as TGTGCCAGCAGTCCTCAGACAGGGAAGCCCTACGAGCAGTACTTC. This codes for CASSPQTGKPYEQYF.

V usage is TRBV4-1 and J usage is TRBJ1-6, with 9 positions matching TRBD1. Trimming removed 0 bases from V and 7 bases from J; junction bases left unmatched: 16. This CDR3 is built from 20 residues. Germline CDR1 and CDR2: MGHRA and YSYEKL. CDR3 residues: CASSQDGTGTLRGGNSPLHF. CDR3 in DNA: TGCGCCAGCAGCCAAGATGGGACAGGGACGCTTCGGGGTGGGAATTCACCCCTCCACTTT.

This clone showed up just once. This chain's CDR3 is CASSPGGLPTGELFF. The CDR3, as DNA: TGTGCCAGCAGCCCAGGGGGGCTTCCCACCGGGGAGCTGTTTTTT. V gene TRBV7-9 combines with J gene TRBJ2-2; a weak D match, TRBD1 (7 bases). The CDR3 has 15 residues. Germline values: CDR1 SEHNR, CDR2 FQNEAQ (reference sequence). Trimming left V 5 bases short and J 4 bases short, with 14 bases between.

V is TRBV18 and J is TRBJ1-1; TRBD1 aligns across 7 bases. The CDR3 is made up of 15 amino acids. Germline V gene sequence: CDR1 KGHSH, CDR2 LQKENI. Trimming at V came to 4 bases and at J to 1 base, leaving 6 bases not matched to a gene. Here the CDR3 reads CASSHTGEANTEAFF. The CDR3 bases are TGTGCCAGCTCACACACAGGGGAAGCGAACACTGAAGCTTTCTTT. Filled out from reference TRBV18 and TRBJ1-1, the complete variable domain reads NAGVMQNPRHLVRRRGQEARLRCSPMKGHSHVYWYRQLPEEGLKFMVYLQKENIIDESGMPKERFSAEFPKEGPSILRIQQVVRGDSAAYFCASSHTGEANTEAFFGQGTRLTVV.

The chain is built from TRBV25-1 and TRBJ2-3; TRBD1 aligns across 9 bases. Per germline, CDR1 MGHDK and CDR2 SYGVNS. V lost 4 bases, J lost 2 bases, and 4 bases stayed unmatched. This CDR3 has 15 amino acids. Here the CDR3 DNA reads TGTGCCAGCAGTGGTGGGACAGGGTCCACAGATACGCAGTATTTT. Encoded protein: CASSGGTGSTDTQYF.

The V and J genes are TRBV19 and TRBJ1-3, with unresolved D. There are 13 residues in the CDR3. V lost 5 bases to trimming and J lost 1 base, with 6 bases between them. CDR1 is LNHDA and CDR2 is SQIVND in the germline V gene (reference sequence). Written as DNA, the CDR3 is TGTGCCAGTAGTCCCCTATCTGGAAACACCATATATTTT. Amino acids: CASSPLSGNTIYF. The full variable domain, rest sourced from reference TRBV19 and TRBJ1-3, is DGGITQSPKYLFRKEGQNVTLSCEQNLNHDAMYWYRQDPGQGLRLIYYSQIVNDFQKGDIAEGYSVSREKKESFPLTVTSAQKNPTAFYLCASSPLSGNTIYFGEGSWLTVV.

The chain combines TRBV28 with TRBJ1-1; D ambiguous. Germline lookup yields CDR1 MDHEN and CDR2 SYDVKM. The CDR3 totals 12 residues. V shed 5 bases and J shed 7 bases, with 11 bases lying between them. CDR3 bases: TGTGCCAGCAGTCTTTCTGAGGGTGAAGCTTTCTTT. Protein: CASSLSEGEAFF. The full variable domain, its missing parts supplied by reference TRBV28 and TRBJ1-1, is DVKVTQSSRYLVKRTGEKVFLECVQDMDHENMFWYRQDPGLGLRLIYFSYDVKMKEKGDIPEGYSVSREKKERFSLILESASTNQTSMYLCASSLSEGEAFFGQGTRLTVV.

This sequence joins TRBV7-9 and TRBJ2-5; D gene uncertain. V was cut by 5 bases and J by 1 base, with 11 bases left in between. Germline values: CDR1 SEHNR, CDR2 FQNEAQ (reference sequence). The CDR3 has 14 amino acids. This CDR3 reads CASSPRSIQETQYF. The CDR3 DNA is TGTGCCAGCAGCCCCCGGTCGATCCAAGAGACCCAGTACTTC.